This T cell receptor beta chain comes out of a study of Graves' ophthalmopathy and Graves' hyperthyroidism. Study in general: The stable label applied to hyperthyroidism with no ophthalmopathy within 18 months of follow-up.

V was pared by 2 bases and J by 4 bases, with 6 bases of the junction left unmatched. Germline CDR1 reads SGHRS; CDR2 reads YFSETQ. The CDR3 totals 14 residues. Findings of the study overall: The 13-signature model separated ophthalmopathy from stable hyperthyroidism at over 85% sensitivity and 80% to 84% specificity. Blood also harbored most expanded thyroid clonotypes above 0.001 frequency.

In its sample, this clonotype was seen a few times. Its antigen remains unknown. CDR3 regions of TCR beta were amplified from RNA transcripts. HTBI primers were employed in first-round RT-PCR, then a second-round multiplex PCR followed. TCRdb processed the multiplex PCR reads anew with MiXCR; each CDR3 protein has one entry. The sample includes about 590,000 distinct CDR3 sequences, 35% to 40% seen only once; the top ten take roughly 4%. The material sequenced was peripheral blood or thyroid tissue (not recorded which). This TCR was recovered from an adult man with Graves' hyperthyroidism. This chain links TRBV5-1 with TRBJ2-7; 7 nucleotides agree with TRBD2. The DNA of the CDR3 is TGCGCCAGCAGCTTCGGACTAGATTTTTACGAGCAGTACTTC. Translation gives CASSFGLDFYEQYF.